This entry describes one T cell receptor beta chain. The CDR3 contains 15 residues. J gave up 4 bases and V 8 bases, and 11 bases lay outside the gene matches. Germline V gives CDR1 SNHLY, CDR2 FYNNEI. This record comes from a study of cytotoxic CD8 clonotypes in ibrutinib-treated CLL. Data came from immunoSEQ multiplex PCR; TCRdb stores just in-frame clones and leaves some out. The sample yields 35,000 to 45,000 clones, roughly 69% seen once. This TCR was recovered from a human donor with chronic lymphocytic leukemia. This specimen was PBMCs, taken after 12 months of ibrutinib treatment. The genes are TRBV2 and TRBJ2-3; 8 nucleotides match TRBD1. The CDR3 sequence: CASPQGAGSADTQYF. The CDR3, as DNA: TGTGCCAGCCCCCAGGGGGCGGGAAGCGCAGATACGCAGTATTTT.